What follows are 18 T cell receptor beta chains derived from one specimen sequenced in a study of T cell repertoires in cytomegalovirus infection. TCRdb passed the reads through MiXCR, listing each CDR3 protein once. The sample consists of about 310,000 distinct CDR3 sequences, approximately 25% of them appearing once. Antigens for these TCRs are unknown. The material was cultured PBMCs, obtained from culture after CMV antigen stimulation. All receptors come from a human donor in good health (CMV status not recorded). Some clones in this sample may be carry-over from other donors' samples.

V usage is TRBV7-8 and J usage is TRBJ2-5, with TRBD1 as a possible D gene (7 bases). Trimming shortened V by 0 bases and J by 6 bases, and 11 bases separated the two germline ends. CDR1 and CDR2 (germline): SGHVS, FQNEAQ. The CDR3 consists of 14 residues. The CDR3 reads CASSLAGGGKTQYF. CDR3 bases: TGTGCCAGCAGCTTAGCAGGGGGCGGGAAGACCCAGTACTTC.

The rearrangement links TRBV6-5 to TRBJ1-5; D gene ambiguous. Germline loops: CDR1 MNHEY, CDR2 SVGAGI. The germline V and J ends were trimmed by 0 bases and 3 bases, with 12 bases remaining between them. There are 16 residues in the CDR3. In DNA, the CDR3 is TGTGCCAGCAGTTACTCCAGGACTGGAACCAATCAGCCCCAGCATTTT. Translation gives CASSYSRTGTNQPQHF.

This clonotype was seen only a few times. V gene TRBV7-2 combines with J gene TRBJ2-2, with 13 bases lining up with TRBD2. V lost 5 bases, J lost 4 bases, and 4 bases stayed unmatched. This CDR3 contains 16 residues. From germline, CDR1 is SGHTA and CDR2 FQGNSA. CDR3: CASSTGLAGVTGELFF. CDR3 nucleotide sequence: TGTGCCAGCAGCACCGGACTAGCGGGGGTCACCGGGGAGCTGTTTTTT.

This clonotype was found a few times. The chain links TRBV6-2 or TRBV6-3 to TRBJ1-2, with 7 nucleotides matching TRBD1. With 2 bases clipped from V and 2 bases from J, the junction kept 8 bases outside the gene matches. CDR1 and CDR2 from the germline V gene are MNHEY and SVGEGT. The CDR3 covers 16 residues. The chain's CDR3 is CASSYNRQDRNYGYTF. CDR3 nucleotides: TGTGCCAGCAGTTACAACCGACAGGACAGGAACTATGGCTACACCTTC.

This clonotype was picked up a small number of times. The chain employs TRBV2 and TRBJ1-5; 9 bases line up with TRBD1. The germline V gene has CDR1 SNHLY and CDR2 FYNNEI. The V gene end was trimmed by 4 bases and the J gene end by 6 bases; junction bases not matched to a gene: 4. The CDR3 spans 14 residues. The CDR3 protein is CASSGTGGRQPQHF. The CDR3 DNA is TGTGCCAGCAGTGGCACAGGGGGCCGTCAGCCCCAGCATTTT.

This clonotype was seen ten or more times. The J gene is TRBJ2-5, the V gene TRBV7-2; 7 bases are a match to TRBD2. Per germline, CDR1 SGHTA and CDR2 FQGNSA. The CDR3 is made up of 14 amino acids. After removal of 3 bases from V and 1 base from J, the junction contained 2 bases not matched to a gene. The CDR3 DNA follows: TGTGCCAGCAGCTTCTCGGGAGGCCAAGAGACCCAGTACTTC. Amino acids: CASSFSGGQETQYF.

The chain has TRBV5-4 and TRBJ2-3; 8 bases line up with TRBD2. Germline CDR1 is SGHNT and CDR2 is YYREEE (reference sequence). With V trimmed by 0 bases and J by 2 bases, 5 bases remained unmatched. The CDR3 loop spans 16 amino acids. The CDR3 nucleotides read TGTGCCAGCAGCTTGGCACTTAGCGGGGTCACAGATACGCAGTATTTT. This translates into CASSLALSGVTDTQYF.

On this clonotype: Without the conserved terminal phenylalanine or tryptophan, this CDR3 likely stems from a read error. The rearrangement uses TRBV7-3 and TRBJ2-5, with 7 bases matching TRBD1. The germline gives CDR1 SGHTA, CDR2 FQGTGA. V lost 4 bases, J lost 9 bases, and 8 bases stayed unmatched. The CDR3 totals 13 residues. The CDR3 region has the DNA TGTGCCAGCAGCTCCACAGGGGCCGGGGCCCAGTACGTC. It specifies CASSSTGAGAQYV.

The table lists this clonotype with a count of one. This sequence may be a read error, since a much larger clone differs from it by one base. V is TRBV7-2 and J is TRBJ2-3, with 8 bases fitting TRBD2. This CDR3 has 13 amino acids. V shed 5 bases, J shed 12 bases, and the junction held 10 bases outside the gene matches. Germline CDR1 and CDR2: SGHTA and FQGNSA. CDR3 loop: CASSSTSGWEQYF. For the CDR3, the DNA is TGTGCCAGCAGCAGTACTAGCGGATGGGAACAGTATTTT. Supplemented by reference TRBV7-2 and TRBJ2-3, the full variable domain reads GAGVSQSPSNKVTEKGKDVELRCDPISGHTALYWYRQSLGQGLEFLIYFQGNSAPDKSGLPSDRFSAERTGGSVSTLTIQRTQQEDSAVYLCASSSTSGWEQYFGPGTRLTVL.

This clonotype was counted many times. CDR3 sequence (DNA): TGTGCCACCAGCGGGGCCCCCGGTTACAATGAGCAGTTCTTC. Translated: CATSGAPGYNEQFF. The rearrangement links TRBV24-1 to TRBJ2-1; D may match TRBD1 or TRBD2 (5 bases each). The V and J ends lost 7 bases and 4 bases respectively, with 13 bases between them. There are 14 residues in the CDR3. Germline V CDR1 and CDR2: KGHDR, SFDVKD.

The chain couples TRBV6-2 or TRBV6-3 to TRBJ2-2, with D uncertain. This CDR3 region has 13 residues. Trimming cost V 8 bases and J 6 bases, with 13 bases left between them. Germline loops: CDR1 MNHEY, CDR2 SVGEGT. DNA for the CDR3: TGTGCCAGCGCGATGTTTTCGGCCGGGGAGCTGTTTTTT. This translates into CASAMFSAGELFF.

This clonotype was counted ten times or more. The genes are TRBV6-2 or TRBV6-3 and TRBJ2-4, with a tentative D call TRBD1 (5 bases). CDR1 is MNHEY and CDR2 is SVGEGT in the germline V gene. The CDR3 has 14 residues. Trimming removed 5 bases at V and 1 base at J, with 9 bases between. CDR3 coding DNA: TGTGCCAGCAGTCTCGACAGCGCCAAAAACATTCAGTACTTC. Protein product: CASSLDSAKNIQYF.

The chain employs TRBV28 and TRBJ2-5; the match to TRBD1 covers 7 bases. J gave up 1 base and V 6 bases, and 11 bases lay outside the gene matches. The CDR3 is 16 residues long. Germline V gene lookup returns CDR1 MDHEN and CDR2 SYDVKM. This chain's CDR3 is CASRPGQFTFQETQYF. Here the CDR3 DNA reads TGTGCCAGCAGACCGGGACAGTTTACTTTCCAAGAGACCCAGTACTTC.

This clonotype was recorded many times. V is TRBV7-2 and J is TRBJ1-5; TRBD1 is a possible D gene (5 bases). The V gene lost 5 bases and the J gene lost 1 base, with 15 bases spanning the gap. CDR1 is SGHTA and CDR2 is FQGNSA in the germline V gene. This CDR3 has 16 amino acids. The DNA of the CDR3 is TGTGCCAGCAGCCGGTCCGGGACGATGAGCAATCAGCCCCAGCATTTT. This gives the protein CASSRSGTMSNQPQHF.

The table lists this clonotype with many counts. The chain is built from TRBV7-9 and TRBJ1-2, with no clear D. Germline values: CDR1 SEHNR, CDR2 FQNEAQ (reference sequence). Trimming left V 7 bases short and J 4 bases short, with 10 bases between. The CDR3 runs 12 residues. Here the CDR3 DNA reads TGTGCCAGCACATCGGAATTCTATGGCTACACCTTC. The encoded protein is CASTSEFYGYTF.

V is TRBV6-6 and J is TRBJ1-1; tentatively, D is TRBD1 (5 bases). CDR1 is MNHNY and CDR2 is SVGAGI in the germline V gene (reference sequence). The CDR3 is 14 amino acids. Trimming removed 6 bases at V and 0 bases at J, with 11 bases between. The CDR3 sequence is CASSGGVMNTEAFF. DNA for the CDR3: TGTGCCAGCAGCGGGGGGGTGATGAACACTGAAGCTTTCTTT.

This clonotype was counted only a few times. V usage is TRBV6-1 and J usage is TRBJ2-3; D gene unclear. The CDR3 covers 12 residues. Germline V CDR1 and CDR2: MNHNS, SASEGT. The ends were cut back, 6 bases at V and 6 bases at J, with 10 bases in the middle. CDR3 loop: CASRNNQDTQYF. In DNA form, the CDR3 reads TGTGCCAGCAGGAACAACCAGGATACGCAGTATTTT.

The J gene is TRBJ2-7, the V gene TRBV15; the match to TRBD2 covers 7 bases. Germline CDR1 and CDR2: LNHNV and YYDKDF (reference sequence). With 2 bases clipped from V and 5 bases from J, the junction kept 21 bases outside the gene matches. CDR3 length: 19 residues. The CDR3 spells CATSRPWAPPREEGDEQYF. The CDR3 region has the DNA TGTGCCACCAGCAGACCTTGGGCACCCCCTCGGGAGGAAGGAGACGAGCAGTACTTC.